The sequence of this T cell receptor beta chain was determined in a study of T-cell memory formation after mild COVID-19 (dated by TCRdb to about 2021). Notes on the research overall: TCR sequence clusters from the two donors were largely donor specific. In two donors, T-cell clones that expanded and contracted after mild COVID-19 were followed by sequencing TCRalpha and TCRbeta repertoires longitudinally. Two young, previously healthy adult volunteers made up the cohort, one male and one female. The investigation overall reported the following: Clones contracting from day 15 to 85 had balanced CD4/CD8 phenotypes, while a second wave expanding from day 15 to 37 was biased towards CD4+. SARS-CoV-2 specificity was not confirmed for the second-wave clones peaking on day 37. Contracting CD4+ clones turned up mainly in the CM and EM memory subsets, whereas EMRA was where CD8+ clones were enriched. Only a couple of mild cases were covered by the study, and larger cohorts that include severe cases with pre-infection samples were considered necessary. Some responding clones were detected in pre-infection memory, suggesting pre-existing cross-reactive memory T cells joined the SARS-CoV-2 response.

Its CDR3 holds 16 amino acids, cysteine through phenylalanine. Only CDR3 DNA is held: 48 bases, read in frame from base 1. Clipping removes 1 base from V and 3 bases from J, with 5 as the unmatched junction base count. Per the germline V gene, MGHRA is the CDR1 and YSYEKL is the CDR2. Ficoll-Paque density gradient centrifugation was used to isolate PBMCs. As regards this clonotype: It lacks a known antigen. Base qualities are not provided; no much larger clone lies one nucleotide away.

Instrument on record: Illumina NovaSeq 6000. TCRalpha and TCRbeta cDNA libraries were built by 5'RACE with constant-segment primers, adding sample barcodes and unique molecular identifiers. Trizol reagent was used to extract RNA from every sample. Library amplification was performed in two PCR steps, and a second sample barcode and Illumina TruSeq adapters were introduced in the second step. The libraries were sequenced on an Illumina NovaSeq using 2 x 150 bp paired-end reads. In the original analysis: The reads were demultiplexed and collapsed into UMI-guided consensus sequences using migec v1.2.7. With mixcr v2.1.11, UMI consensuses were aligned to TRA and TRB V and J templates and assembled into clonotypes. A clonotype was counted as expanded or contracted only if both edgeR and NoisET called the change significant, with noise models trained on biological replicates. For edgeR calls, the cutoffs were a false discovery rate-adjusted p below 0.01 and a log2 fold-change threshold of 1. PCA with hierarchical clustering of max-normalized trajectories of the 1000 most abundant clonotypes was used as exploratory dynamics analysis. Separately sequenced CD4+ and CD8+ repertoires were used to assign a CD4 or CD8 phenotype to each responding clone. The public reads were reprocessed in TCRdb via fastp at Q25 and MiXCR, keeping in-frame beta chains. Entries that share a CDR3 protein sequence are merged under the most common genes and DNA. For this entry, the V and J calls and clone size follow TCRdb and not the study's own pipeline. This sample is represented by some 340,000 distinct CDR3 sequences; 13% of them were singletons. The ten largest clonotypes hold roughly 23% of the sample.

The chain employs TRBV4-1 and TRBJ1-5; 8 bases in between match TRBD1. Sample: PBMCs or a T cell subset sorted from them (not recorded which). The clonotype originates from a man aged 18 to 30 who had mild COVID-19 (a few samples of this study predate the infection). The sample titles of this study are shuffled in the database, so cell type and time point are left out; the donor was told from shared clones. The encoded CDR3 is CASSQARTGINQPQHF. The DNA reads as follows: TGCGCCAGCAGCCAAGCGAGGACAGGGATCAATCAGCCCCAGCATTTT.